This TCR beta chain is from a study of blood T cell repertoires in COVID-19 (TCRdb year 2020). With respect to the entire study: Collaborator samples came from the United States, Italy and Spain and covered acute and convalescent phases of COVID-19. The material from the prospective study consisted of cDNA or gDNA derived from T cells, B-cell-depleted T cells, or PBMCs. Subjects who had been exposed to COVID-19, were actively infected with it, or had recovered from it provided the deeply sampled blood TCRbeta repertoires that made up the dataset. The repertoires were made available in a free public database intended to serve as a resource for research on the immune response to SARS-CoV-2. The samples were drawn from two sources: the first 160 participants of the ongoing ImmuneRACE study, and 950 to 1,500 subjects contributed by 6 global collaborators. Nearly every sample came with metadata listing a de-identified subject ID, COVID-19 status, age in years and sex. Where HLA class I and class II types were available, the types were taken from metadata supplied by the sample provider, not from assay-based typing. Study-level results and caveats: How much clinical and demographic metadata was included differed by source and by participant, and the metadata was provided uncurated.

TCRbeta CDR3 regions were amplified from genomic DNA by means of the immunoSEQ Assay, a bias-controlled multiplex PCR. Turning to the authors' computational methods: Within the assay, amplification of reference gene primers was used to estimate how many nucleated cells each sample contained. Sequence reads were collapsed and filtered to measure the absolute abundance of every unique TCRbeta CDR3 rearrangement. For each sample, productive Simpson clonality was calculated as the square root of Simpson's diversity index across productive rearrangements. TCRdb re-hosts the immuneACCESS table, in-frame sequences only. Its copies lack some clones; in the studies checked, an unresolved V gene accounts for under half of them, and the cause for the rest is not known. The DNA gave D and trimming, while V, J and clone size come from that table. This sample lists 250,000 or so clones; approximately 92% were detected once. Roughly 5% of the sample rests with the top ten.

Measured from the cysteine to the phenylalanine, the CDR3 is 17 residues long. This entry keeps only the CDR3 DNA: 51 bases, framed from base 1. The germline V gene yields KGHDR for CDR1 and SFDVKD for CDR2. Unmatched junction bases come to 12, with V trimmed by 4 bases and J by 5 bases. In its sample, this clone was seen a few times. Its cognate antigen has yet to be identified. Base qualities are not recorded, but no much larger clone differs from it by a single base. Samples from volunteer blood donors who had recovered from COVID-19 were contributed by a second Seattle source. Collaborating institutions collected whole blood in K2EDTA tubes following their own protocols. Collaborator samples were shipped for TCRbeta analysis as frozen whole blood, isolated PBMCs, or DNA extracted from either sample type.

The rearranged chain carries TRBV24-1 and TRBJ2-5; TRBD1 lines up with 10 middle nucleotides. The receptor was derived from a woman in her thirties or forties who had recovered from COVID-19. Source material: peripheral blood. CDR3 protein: CATSDPTGQGVGETQYF. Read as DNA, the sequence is TGTGCCACCAGTGACCCCACCGGACAGGGGGTAGGGGAGACCCAGTACTTC.